These 12 T cell receptor beta chains came from one sample sequenced in a study of PD-L1 blockade in urothelial cancer. The method was immunoSEQ multiplex PCR; TCRdb's version includes in-frame clones alone and lacks a portion of them. The table lists approximately 51,000 clones, around 87% of them singletons. Sequenced material: PBMCs, taken around atezolizumab (anti-PD-L1) treatment. The receptors were sampled from a man aged 55 to 70 with urothelial cancer.

CDR3 sequence: CASSLIGLGNTEAFF. The CDR3 region has the DNA TGTGCCAGCAGCTTAATAGGACTGGGGAACACTGAAGCTTTCTTT. V and J are TRBV7-9 and TRBJ1-1; no firm D call. With 2 bases removed from V and 1 base from J, the gap between germline ends came to 11 bases. Germline V lookup: CDR1 SEHNR, CDR2 FQNEAQ (reference sequence). The CDR3 contains 15 residues.

This chain links TRBV21-1 with TRBJ2-3; the table assigns TRBD2, which was not confirmed against the DNA. TRBV21-1 is a pseudogene segment. The CDR3 runs 13 residues. This chain's CDR3 is CASSKGGANTQYF. The CDR3, as DNA: TGTGCCAGCAGCAAAGGAGGAGCCAATACGCAGTATTTT.

This clone was counted a single time. The CDR3 DNA reads as TGTGCCAGCAGCTACGGGACAGGGGGGCTCTCTGGAAACACCATATATTTT. This encodes CASSYGTGGLSGNTIYF. The chain uses TRBV9 and TRBJ1-3, with 11 bases matching TRBD1. The length of the CDR3 is 17 residues. J gave up 0 bases and V 4 bases, and 6 bases lay outside the gene matches. Germline V gene sequence: CDR1 SGDLS, CDR2 YYNGEE.

The gene calls are TRBV29-1 and TRBJ2-1; TRBD2 aligns across 10 bases. This CDR3 spans 15 amino acids. Unmatched junction bases numbered 2, after V lost 3 bases and J lost 0 bases. The V gene's germline CDR1 is SQVTM and CDR2 ANQGSEA. The DNA for the CDR3 is TGCAGCGTTGACCCTAGCGGGAGCTCCTACAATGAGCAGTTCTTC. Residues: CSVDPSGSSYNEQFF.

The chain is built from TRBV18 and TRBJ1-5, with D perhaps TRBD1 (6 bases). The V end lost 4 bases, the J end lost 3 bases, and 22 bases lay between the germline ends. CDR1 and CDR2 from the germline V gene are KGHSH and LQKENI. CDR3 size: 18 residues. Here the CDR3 DNA reads TGTGCCAGCTCACTGAAAGGTGGAGGGGGGACTAACAATCAGCCCCAGCATTTT. Encoded protein: CASSLKGGGGTNNQPQHF.

The chain joins TRBV9 to TRBJ2-2, with D uncertain. V was clipped by 4 bases and J by 4 bases, with 14 bases between them. The length of the CDR3 is 15 residues. Germline V gene sequence: CDR1 SGDLS, CDR2 YYNGEE. The CDR3 sequence: CASSLDSASTGELFF. The CDR3 nucleotides read TGTGCCAGCAGCCTCGACTCAGCCAGCACCGGGGAGCTGTTTTTT.

The chain joins TRBV5-4 to TRBJ2-6; 12 nucleotides agree with TRBD1. The germline gives CDR1 SGHNT, CDR2 YYREEE (reference sequence). There are 18 residues in the CDR3. J gave up 4 bases and V 2 bases, and 7 bases lay outside the gene matches. CDR3: CASSFPGQGALGANVLTF. Here the CDR3 DNA reads TGTGCCAGCAGCTTTCCGGGACAGGGGGCGTTAGGGGCCAACGTCCTGACTTTC.

This chain uses TRBV6-5 with TRBJ2-7; TRBD2 might be the D (5 bases). CDR3 length: 13 amino acids. Germline V gene data show CDR1 as MNHEY and CDR2 as SVGAGI. V dropped 6 bases and J dropped 4 bases, with 13 bases sitting between them. CDR3 region: CASSPAGEYEQYF. CDR3 in DNA: TGTGCCAGCAGCCCCGCCGGGGAATACGAGCAGTACTTC.

The gene calls are TRBV11-3 and TRBJ2-5; no definite D call. The CDR3 is made up of 17 amino acids. Trimming took off 5 bases at V and 1 base at J, with 20 bases between the two ends. Germline lookup yields CDR1 SGHNT and CDR2 YENEEA. This CDR3 reads CASSPRGGYARQETQYF. The CDR3 bases are TGTGCCAGCAGCCCCAGAGGCGGCTACGCTCGCCAAGAGACCCAGTACTTC. Full variable domain (outside the CDR3, taken from reference TRBV11-3 and TRBJ2-5): EAGVVQSPRYKIIEKKQPVAFWCNPISGHNTLYWYLQNLGQGPELLIRYENEEAVDDSQLPKDRFSAERLKGVDSTLKIQPAELGDSAVYLCASSPRGGYARQETQYFGPGTRLLVL.

The chain joins TRBV5-1 to TRBJ2-1; D may be TRBD2 (6 bases). The length of the CDR3 is 18 residues. Per the germline V gene, CDR1 is SGHRS and CDR2 is YFSETQ. Trimming took off 2 bases at V and 4 bases at J, with 22 bases between the two ends. This CDR3 is CASSFRRWDGGGYNEQFF. DNA of the CDR3: TGCGCCAGCAGCTTTAGGAGGTGGGACGGGGGTGGATACAATGAGCAGTTCTTC. Complete variable domain (other parts from reference TRBV5-1 and TRBJ2-1): KAGVTQTPRYLIKTRGQQVTLSCSPISGHRSVSWYQQTPGQGLQFLFEYFSETQRNKGNFPGRFSGRQFSNSRSEMNVSTLELGDSALYLCASSFRRWDGGGYNEQFFGPGTRLTVL.

The CDR3 DNA sequence: TGTGCCAGCAGAAGAACAGGGGATCCCGACTCCTACGAGCAGTACTTC. It encodes CASRRTGDPDSYEQYF. The chain joins TRBV11-1 to TRBJ2-7, with 7 bases matching TRBD1. Losses at the gene ends were 6 bases for V and 0 bases for J; bases not matched to a gene: 11. CDR3 length: 16 residues. Germline V gene lookup returns CDR1 SGHAT and CDR2 FQDESV (reference sequence).

J is TRBJ2-5 and V is TRBV9; 7 bases agree with TRBD2. The ends lost 2 bases at V and 2 bases at J; junction bases unmatched: 12. Germline loops: CDR1 SGDLS, CDR2 YYNGEE. The CDR3 extends over 17 amino acids. CDR3 nucleotide sequence: TGTGCCAGCAGCGTCCCCGGGGCCACTAGCGAACAAGAGACCCAGTACTTC. Protein product: CASSVPGATSEQETQYF.